This record looks at one TCR beta chain sequence and its context. What it binds is not known. TCRdb reprocessed the reads with MiXCR, giving one entry per CDR3 protein. The sample lists some 150,000 distinct CDR3 sequences, around 30% occurring once. This specimen belongs to a study of T cell repertoires in cytomegalovirus infection. Study details: Indicated by public TCR beta signatures were CMV infection and matching HLA type. Study conclusions and caveats: The cumulative frequency of public TCR beta families distinguished individuals who carried CMV together with the relevant HLA.

In germline, CDR1 is MGHRA, CDR2 YSYEKL. Deletions cut 5 bases from V and 0 bases from J, with 11 bases between. This CDR3 is 15 amino acids long. This clonotype was obtained from a human donor in good health (CMV status not recorded). Some clones in this sample may be carry-over from other donors' samples. This rearrangement joins TRBV4-1 to TRBJ2-1; D remains unclear. This material consisted of CD8+ T cells from cultured PBMCs, taken from culture after CMV antigen stimulation. The CDR3 spells CASSKTADSYNEQFF. The CDR3 bases are TGCGCCAGCAGCAAAACGGCGGACTCCTACAATGAGCAGTTCTTC.